The rows below give T cell receptor beta chains drawn from one sample of a study of T cell responses to AZD1222 COVID-19 vaccine. Assay used: immunoSEQ multiplex PCR; TCRdb lists only in-frame clones, some missing. Seen here are some 150,000 clones, just over 85% observed once, and the top ten hold roughly 5.1%. Specimen: peripheral blood, collected 28 days after the second AZD1222 dose. The receptors originated from an adult who received the AZD1222 COVID-19 vaccine. Both conserved end residues are part of each CDR3. The D gene is left open where the match is weak.

V,D,J,CDR3,DNA
TRBV4-1,.,TRBJ1-2,CASSQDIQAGTDYGYTF,TGCGCCAGCAGCCAAGATATTCAAGCAGGGACTGACTATGGCTACACCTTC
TRBV30,.,TRBJ1-1,CAWDSNTEAFF,TGTGCCTGGGATAGTAACACTGAAGCTTTCTTT
TRBV12-3/TRBV12-4,.,TRBJ1-1,CASSLALYTEAFF,TGTGCCAGCAGTTTAGCGCTTTACACTGAAGCTTTCTTT
TRBV6-6,.,TRBJ1-2,CASRAGRRIGGYTF,TGTGCCAGCAGGGCGGGGCGGAGAATTGGTGGCTACACCTTC
TRBV6-5,.,TRBJ2-5,CASSYRPAETQYF,TGTGCCAGCAGTTACCGCCCGGCAGAGACCCAGTACTTC
TRBV28,.,TRBJ1-5,CASSLGGTSNQPQHF,TGTGCCAGCAGTTTAGGTGGGACATCCAATCAGCCCCAGCATTTT
TRBV18,TRBD1,TRBJ1-4,CASSPSQGFNEKLFF,TGTGCCAGCTCACCCTCACAGGGGTTTAATGAAAAACTGTTTTTT
TRBV5-1,.,TRBJ1-3,CASSLWGGPIPLGSGNTIYF,TGCGCCAGCAGCTTGTGGGGCGGGCCAATTCCCCTTGGTTCTGGAAACACCATATATTTT
TRBV7-9,.,TRBJ1-1,CASSLVGEAFF,TGTGCCAGCAGCTTAGTTGGCGAAGCTTTCTTT
TRBV27,TRBD2,TRBJ2-7,CASTPSGRLLFEQYF,TGTGCCAGCACTCCTAGCGGGAGGCTCTTGTTCGAGCAGTACTTC
TRBV7-9,.,TRBJ2-3,CASRSGTEGADTQYF,TGTGCCAGCAGATCCGGGACGGAGGGGGCAGATACGCAGTATTTT